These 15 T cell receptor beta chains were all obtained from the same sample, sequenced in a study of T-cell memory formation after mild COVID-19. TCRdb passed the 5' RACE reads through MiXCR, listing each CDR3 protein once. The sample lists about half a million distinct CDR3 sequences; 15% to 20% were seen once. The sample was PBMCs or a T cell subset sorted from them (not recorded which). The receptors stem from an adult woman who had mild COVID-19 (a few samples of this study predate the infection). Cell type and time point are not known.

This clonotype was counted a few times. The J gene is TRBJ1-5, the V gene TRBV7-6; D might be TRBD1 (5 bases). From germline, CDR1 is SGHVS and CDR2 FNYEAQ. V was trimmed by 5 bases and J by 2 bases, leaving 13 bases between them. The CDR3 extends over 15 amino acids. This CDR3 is CASSTGLGRNQPQHF. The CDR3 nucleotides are TGTGCCAGCAGCACAGGACTGGGCCGCAATCAGCCCCAGCATTTT.

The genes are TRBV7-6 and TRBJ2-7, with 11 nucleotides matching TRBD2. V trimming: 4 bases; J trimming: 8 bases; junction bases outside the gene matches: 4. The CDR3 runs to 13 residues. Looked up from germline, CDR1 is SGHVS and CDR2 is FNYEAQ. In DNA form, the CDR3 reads TGTGCCAGCAGCTCAGGGACTAGCGGACAGCAGTACTTC. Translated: CASSSGTSGQQYF.

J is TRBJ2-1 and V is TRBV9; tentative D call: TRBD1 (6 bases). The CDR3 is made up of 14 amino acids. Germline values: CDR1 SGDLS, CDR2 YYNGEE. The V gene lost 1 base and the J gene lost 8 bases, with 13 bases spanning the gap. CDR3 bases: TGTGCCAGCAGCGTATCCGGGACATTTGATGAGCAGTTCTTC. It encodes CASSVSGTFDEQFF.

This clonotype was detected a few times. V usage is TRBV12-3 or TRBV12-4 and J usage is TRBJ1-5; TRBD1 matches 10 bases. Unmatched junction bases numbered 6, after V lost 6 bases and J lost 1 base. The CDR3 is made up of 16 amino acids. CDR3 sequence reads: CASRARTGGSNQPQHF. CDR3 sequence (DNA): TGTGCCAGCAGGGCGAGGACAGGGGGAAGCAATCAGCCCCAGCATTTT.

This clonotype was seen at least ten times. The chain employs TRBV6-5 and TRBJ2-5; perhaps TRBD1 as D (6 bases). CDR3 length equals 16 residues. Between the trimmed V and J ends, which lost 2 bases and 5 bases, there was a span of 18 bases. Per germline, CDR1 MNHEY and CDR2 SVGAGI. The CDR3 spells CASSYGSSGEQETQYF. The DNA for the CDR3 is TGTGCCAGCAGTTACGGCTCATCAGGGGAGCAGGAGACCCAGTACTTC.

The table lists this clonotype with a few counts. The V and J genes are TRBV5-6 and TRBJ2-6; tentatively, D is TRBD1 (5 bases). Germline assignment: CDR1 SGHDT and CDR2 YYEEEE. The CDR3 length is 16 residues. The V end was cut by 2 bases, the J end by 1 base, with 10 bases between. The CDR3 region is CASSLQGVSGANVLTF. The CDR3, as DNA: TGTGCCAGCAGCTTACAAGGGGTGTCTGGGGCCAACGTCCTGACTTTC.

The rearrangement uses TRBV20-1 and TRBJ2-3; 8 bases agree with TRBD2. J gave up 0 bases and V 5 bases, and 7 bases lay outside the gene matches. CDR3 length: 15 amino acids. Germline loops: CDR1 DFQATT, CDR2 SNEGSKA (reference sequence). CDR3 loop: CSAPTSGYSTDTQYF. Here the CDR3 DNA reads TGCAGTGCTCCAACTAGCGGTTATAGCACAGATACGCAGTATTTT.

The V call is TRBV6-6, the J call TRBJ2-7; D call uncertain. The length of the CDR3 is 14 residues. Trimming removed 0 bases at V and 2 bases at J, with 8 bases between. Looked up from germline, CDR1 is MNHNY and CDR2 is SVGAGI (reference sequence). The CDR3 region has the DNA TGTGCCAGCAGTTACTCAGGAGAGACCTACGAGCAGTACTTC. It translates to CASSYSGETYEQYF.

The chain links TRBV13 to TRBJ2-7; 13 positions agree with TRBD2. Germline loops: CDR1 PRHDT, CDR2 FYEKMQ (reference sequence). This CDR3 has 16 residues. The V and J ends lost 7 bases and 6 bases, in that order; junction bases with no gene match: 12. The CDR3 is CASTTSLLAGGPEQYF. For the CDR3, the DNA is TGTGCCAGCACCACATCTCTACTAGCGGGAGGGCCCGAGCAGTACTTC.

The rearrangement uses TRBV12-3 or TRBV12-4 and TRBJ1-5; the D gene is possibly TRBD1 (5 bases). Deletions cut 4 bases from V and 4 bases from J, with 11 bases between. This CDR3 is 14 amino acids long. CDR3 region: CASSWRGFNQPQHF. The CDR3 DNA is TGTGCCAGCAGTTGGAGGGGCTTTAATCAGCCCCAGCATTTT.

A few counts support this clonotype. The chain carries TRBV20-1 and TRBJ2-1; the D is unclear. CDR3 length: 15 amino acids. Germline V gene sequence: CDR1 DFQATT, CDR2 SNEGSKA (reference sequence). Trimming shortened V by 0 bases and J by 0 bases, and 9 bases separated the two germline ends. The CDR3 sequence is CSARDPLDSYNEQFF. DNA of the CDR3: TGCAGTGCTAGAGATCCCCTGGACTCCTACAATGAGCAGTTCTTC.

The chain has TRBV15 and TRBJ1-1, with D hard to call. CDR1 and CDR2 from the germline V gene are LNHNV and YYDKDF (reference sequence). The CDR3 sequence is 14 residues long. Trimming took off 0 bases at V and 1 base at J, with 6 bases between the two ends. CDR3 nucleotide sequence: TGTGCCACCAGCAGAGAAAGGAAGAACACTGAAGCTTTCTTT. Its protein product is CATSRERKNTEAFF.

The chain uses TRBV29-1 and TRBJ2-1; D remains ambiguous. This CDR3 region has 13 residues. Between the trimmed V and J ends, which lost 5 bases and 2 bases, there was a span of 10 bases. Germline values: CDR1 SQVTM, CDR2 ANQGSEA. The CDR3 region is CSVHKGTYNEQFF. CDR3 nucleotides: TGCAGCGTTCACAAGGGAACCTACAATGAGCAGTTCTTC.

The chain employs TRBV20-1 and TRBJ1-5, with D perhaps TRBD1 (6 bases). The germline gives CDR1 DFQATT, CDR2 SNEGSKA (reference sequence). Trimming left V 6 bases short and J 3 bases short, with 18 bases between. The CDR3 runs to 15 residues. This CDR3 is CSAARGGPANQPQHF. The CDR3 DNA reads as TGCAGTGCCGCGCGCGGGGGCCCGGCCAATCAGCCCCAGCATTTT.

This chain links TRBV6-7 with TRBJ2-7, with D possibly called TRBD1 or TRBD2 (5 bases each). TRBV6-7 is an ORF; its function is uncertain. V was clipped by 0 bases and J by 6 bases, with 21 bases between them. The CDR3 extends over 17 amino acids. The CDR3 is CASSYSCIPGTRAEQYF. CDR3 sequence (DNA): TGTGCCAGCAGTTACTCTTGCATACCCGGGACGAGGGCCGAGCAGTACTTC.